This T cell receptor (beta chain) was obtained from a study of T-cell memory formation after mild COVID-19. This clonotype was detected a few times. In germline, CDR1 is MNHEY, CDR2 SVGEGT. V was pared by 7 bases and J by 5 bases, with 12 bases of the junction left unmatched. CDR3 size: 15 residues. TCRdb fed the 5' RACE reads into MiXCR, producing one record per CDR3 protein. The data hold over 350,000 distinct CDR3 sequences, with roughly 15% observed a single time. The receptor was derived from a man in his late teens or twenties who had mild COVID-19 (a few samples of this study predate the infection). Cell type and time point are not known. Material: PBMCs or a T cell subset sorted from them (not recorded which). The J gene is TRBJ1-2, the V gene TRBV6-2 or TRBV6-3, with 8 bases that match TRBD1. The CDR3 protein is CASTDSGQELYGYTF. DNA of the CDR3: TGTGCCAGCACCGATTCGGGACAGGAGCTTTATGGCTACACCTTC.